The sequence of this T cell receptor beta chain was determined in a study of T cell repertoires in cytomegalovirus infection. Looking at the study overall: HLA-B-restricted CMV epitopes that are well studied were used alongside recently identified HLA-C-restricted ones. Public TCR beta signature analysis indicated the presence of both CMV infection and matching HLA type. Study-wide results and caveats: HLA-C-restricted, CMV-specific TCR beta clonotypes were dominant ex vivo.

A remark on this clonotype: Its matching antigen is unknown.

The length of the CDR3 is 14 residues. Germline lookup yields CDR1 SGHVS and CDR2 FQNEAQ. V lost 1 base to trimming and J lost 8 bases, with 14 bases between them. A single record per CDR3 protein comes from TCRdb applying MiXCR to the reads. In the table there are hundreds of thousands of distinct CDR3 sequences, about 29% of which are singletons. This receptor was obtained from a human donor in good health (CMV status not recorded). Some clones in this sample may be carry-over from other donors' samples. This chain connects TRBV7-8 to TRBJ1-2, with D tentatively TRBD1 (5 bases). Specimen: cultured PBMCs, collected from culture after CMV antigen stimulation. In DNA, the CDR3 is TGTGCCAGCAGCTTAGGGCAGCGGCGGGACGGCTACACCTTC. Protein sequence: CASSLGQRRDGYTF.